Listed here is a single TCR beta chain. Only a few counts were recorded for this clone. Its antigen is unknown. No much larger clone is present one base from it, and per-base qualities are unavailable. The source of the sample is a study of T cell responses to AZD1222 COVID-19 vaccine (dated by TCRdb to the early 2020s). Broadly, across the study: TCR sequencing was performed for about 240 trial participants, of whom about 200 were given two doses of AZD1222 and around 25 were given two doses of MenACWY control vaccine. Enrollment into the trials was organized by age into subgroups of 18-55, 56-69 and 70-plus years, and those subgroups contained approximately 160, 26 and 62 TCR-sequenced participants, respectively. On the study overall, not on this receptor specifically: In the small 56-69-year group, the increase in depth fell short of significance, most likely because of low power. CD4 TCRs associated with the vaccine covered the entire spike protein, and the dominant responses were in regions 160-218 and 743-854. Participants were mostly white British, with more females than males. The authors suggested clonal diversity may have been underestimated. Spike-specific TCR breadth and depth rose significantly after two AZD1222 doses compared with day 0 and with MenACWY recipients. Conclusions about previously exposed vaccinees are limited because only six or seven AZD1222 recipients were SARS-CoV-2 seropositive at baseline. Reportedly, almost half of the unique spike-specific TCRs recognized epitopes lying outside the regions that are mutated in the B.1.351 and B.1.1.7 variants. Because no samples from the day 14 peak response were available, repertoires could be characterized only after the peak T cell response.

The CDR3 regions of human TCRbeta chains were subjected to immunosequencing. On the study's bioinformatics: Repertoire TCRs were checked for matches against a reference library of SARS-CoV-2-specific TCRs that had been generated using the MIRA antigen-specificity platform. Breadth meant the fraction of unique TCRs that were SARS-CoV-2-associated, whereas depth meant the fraction of total T cells that were SARS-CoV-2-associated. Using the MIRA data, each spike-specific TCR was mapped to the spike region that the TCR reacts to and placed in a CD4 or CD8 class. Log10-transformed breadth and depth values were compared by one-way ANOVA with Sidak's multiple comparisons tests. Drawn from immuneACCESS, this table holds only the in-frame rearrangements with V and J called that TCRdb kept. Clones are partly lost; checked studies trace under half to an unresolved V gene and leave the rest unexplained. V, J and clone size derive from that table, while D and trimming were established from the DNA sequence. The sample contains under 20,000 clones, 80% of them found a single time. Together, the top ten hold approximately 15% of the sample.

Spanning cysteine to phenylalanine, the CDR3 consists of 11 amino acids. The DNA shown is the 33-base CDR3, in frame from base 1. The germline V gene sets CDR1 to SGHTS and CDR2 to YDEGEE. V is trimmed back by 7 bases and J by 5 bases, and the junction contains 1 base that no gene match accounts for. The time point label here, explained by the study, means: about 28 days (+/-7) after the second vaccine dose. AZD1222 recipients whose second dose came at about 4 weeks and those whose second dose came at about 12 weeks were combined into one group, since spike-specific TCR depth and breadth did not differ between the two schedules. The vaccinee samples were drawn from two UK trials, COV001 and COV002, one of which was a single-blind randomized controlled phase 2/3 trial testing AZD1222 (ChAdOx1 nCoV-19) in healthy adults. For TCRbeta chain sequencing, PBMC samples from trial participants were taken at day 0 and at day 28 after the second dose.

This clonotype was sampled from an adult who received the AZD1222 COVID-19 vaccine. The rearrangement combines TRBV5-8 with TRBJ1-2; 8 middle bases align to TRBD1. Sequenced here: peripheral blood, sampled 28 days after the second AZD1222 dose. The DNA sequence is as follows: TGTGCCAGCGGGACAGGATATGGCTACACCTTC. It codes for CASGTGYGYTF. When the CDR3 is completed using the reference TRBV5-8 and TRBJ1-2 genes on either side, the full variable domain is EAGVTQSPTHLIKTRGQQATLRCSPISGHTSVYWYQQALGLGLQFLLWYDEGEERNRGNFPPRFSGRQFPNYSSELNVNALELEDSALYLCASGTGYGYTFGSGTRLTVV.